The text below deals with one T cell receptor (beta chain). What it recognizes is unknown. The CDR3 spans 13 residues. The germline V gene encodes CDR1 LNHDA and CDR2 SQIVND (reference sequence). V was clipped by 2 bases and J by 2 bases, with 7 bases between them. TCRdb's table, derived via immunoSEQ multiplex PCR, lists solely in-frame clones and lacks some. The sample lists 650,000 to 700,000 clones; about 90% were seen once. The data belong to a study of shared clonotypes between healthy human individuals. General study findings and limits: The study found lower generation probabilities in non-shared clonotypes than in those shared by all four donors.

The specimen was memory CD8+ T cells from PBMCs. Indicated subset: CD45RO+ cells pooled with CCR7-negative TemRA cells. This receptor was obtained from a young man in good health. Some clones in this sample may be carry-over from other donors' samples. The J gene is TRBJ2-7, the V gene TRBV19, with D hard to call. This CDR3 is CASSIRVAYEQYF. CDR3 sequence (DNA): TGTGCCAGTAGTATACGCGTTGCCTACGAGCAGTACTTC.